This TCR beta chain comes out of a study of vaccination effects on CD4 cells after COVID-19 (dated by TCRdb to the early 2020s). Notes on the research overall: Post-vaccine samples across the study were collected a median of 72 days after the second dose, with a range of 14 to 241. SARS-CoV-2 spike-specific CD4+ TCR repertoires were compared before and after mRNA vaccination in COVID-19 convalescent patients and in infection-naive vaccine recipients. The full study included around ten COVID-19 convalescent patients and several SARS-CoV-2-naive healthy vaccine recipients. The Oncomine TCR Beta short-read assay on an Illumina iSeq 100 was used to sequence cultures from other donors in the study.

To identify antigen-specific CD4+ T cell clonotypes by their expansion, the ViraFEST assay first stimulated PBMC with viral peptide pools and then applied TCR sequencing. After about 10 days of culture, CD4+ T cells were isolated with the EasySep CD4+ T cell isolation kit. Two doses of either the BNT162b2 or the mRNA-1273 mRNA SARS-CoV-2 vaccine were administered to participants. The absence of prior SARS-CoV-2 infection in healthy vaccine recipients was confirmed by negative nucleocapsid antibodies before and after vaccination. Roughly 2.1 million PBMC per well were cultured in IMDM with about 4.8% human AB serum, 8.5 to 10 IU/ml IL-2 and gentamicin, plus 10 ug/ml peptides. Half of the culture medium was replaced with fresh IL-2-containing medium on days 3 and 7. Each peptide stimulation condition was cultured in triplicate wells unless otherwise noted. Using Ficoll-Paque Plus gradient centrifugation, PBMC were separated from whole blood and then either used fresh or cryopreserved at -140C. The spike proteins of SARS-CoV-2 and of the common cold coronaviruses HCoV-NL63, HCoV-OC43 and HCoV-229E were spanned by overlapping peptide pools. Genomic DNA was extracted from cultured CD4+ T cells with the QIAamp micro DNA kit.

Library preparation was by the immunoSEQ multiplex PCR assay. DNA from the cultured, isolated CD4+ T cells was subjected to TCR beta CDR3 sequencing. Per the authors' processing: Non-productive TCR sequences were removed and reads were trimmed to the CDR3 region, keeping CDR3s of at least 7 amino acids. Antigen-specific clonotypes were identified with the MANAFEST web app by comparing expansion in peptide wells against reference cultures. Positive clones required FDR<0.05 expansion versus reference and all other wells, odds ratio above 5, and frequency above 0.1% in two replicate wells. A clonotype was defined as cross-reactive if the clonotype was significantly expanded both in SARS-CoV-2 spike wells and in at least one common cold coronavirus spike condition. CDR3 similarity was assessed by Levenshtein distance using the stringdist R package, and unrooted trees were constructed with ape in R 3.6.1. The source is immuneACCESS, and TCRdb retained only in-frame sequences with V and J called. Part of the clones is not carried over; for the studies checked, unresolved V genes explain less than half of this, and the remainder is unexplained. D and trimming come from the DNA, and the V and J calls and clone size come from that table. The sample includes roughly 23,000 clones, with about three quarters observed a single time. Of the sample, about 25% falls within the top ten clones.

A note on this clone: This clone's antigen is unknown. No base qualities exist here, and no much larger clone lies one base off it.

The full study reports these points: Limitations of the study were the small number of convalescent patients and the absence of early post-infection timepoints. Clones induced by infection and clones induced by vaccination both contracted markedly at late timepoints after vaccination, which fits with T cell responses waning over time. Among healthy vaccine recipients, nearly all vaccine-induced clones were SARS-CoV-2 mono-reactive, and only 1 of 255 was cross-reactive with common cold coronaviruses.

The CDR3 covers 15 residues, taking in both the cysteine and the phenylalanine. Left in the record is the CDR3 DNA by itself, 45 bases read in frame from the first base. V is shortened by 3 bases, J by 4 bases, and the region joining them spans 15 bases. Sequences LGHNA (CDR1) and YNFKEQ (CDR2) are obtained from the germline V gene. The rearrangement combines TRBV4-2 with TRBJ2-5; the D gene is possibly TRBD1, with 8 bases matching. Material: CD4+ T cells from PBMCs cultured with HCoV-NL63 spike peptides, obtained after COVID-19 vaccination. The sample's cell subset or site label is to be understood as: HCoV-NL63 spike overlapping peptide pool stimulation. The clonotype originates from a human donor who received a COVID-19 vaccine. This receptor carries the CDR3 CASSQEQGGIETQYF. DNA sequence: TGTGCCAGCAGCCAGGAACAGGGGGGGATAGAGACCCAGTACTTC.